Presented here are 6 T cell receptor beta chains from one specimen sequenced in a study of blood T cell repertoires in COVID-19. The data were produced by immunoSEQ multiplex PCR, yet TCRdb's version contains in-frame clones alone and is incomplete. The data hold fewer than 350,000 clones, with approximately 90% observed a single time. The sample comprised PBMCs or T cells enriched from blood (not recorded which). These receptors were taken from a woman between 40 and 50 years old who had recovered from COVID-19.

V is TRBV7-9 and J is TRBJ1-6; no reliable D call. There are 16 residues in the CDR3. Trimming shortened V by 3 bases and J by 11 bases, and 20 bases separated the two germline ends. The germline gives CDR1 SEHNR, CDR2 FQNEAQ (reference sequence). The CDR3 region has the DNA TGTGCCAGCAGCTTTGCCGGTCAGTCAGGAGGGACACCCCTCCACTTT. It encodes CASSFAGQSGGTPLHF.

The chain has TRBV6-6 and TRBJ2-3, with D maybe TRBD1 (6 bases). CDR1 and CDR2 (germline): MNHNY, SVGAGI (reference sequence). Between the trimmed V and J ends, which lost 4 bases and 5 bases, there was a span of 13 bases. The CDR3 extends over 14 amino acids. CDR3 residues: CASSLDSSVDTQYF. CDR3 nucleotide sequence: TGTGCCAGCAGTTTGGACAGTTCAGTAGATACGCAGTATTTT.

The gene calls are TRBV9 and TRBJ2-1, with a tentative D call TRBD2 (6 bases). Germline CDR1 is SGDLS and CDR2 is YYNGEE. The ends were cut back, 0 bases at V and 7 bases at J, with 14 bases in the middle. The CDR3 is 15 residues long. The CDR3 DNA reads TGTGCCAGCAGCGTAGTAGCGGTGTGGGGAAATGAGCAGTTCTTC. Translation: CASSVVAVWGNEQFF.

The chain joins TRBV28 to TRBJ1-6, with a weak D call TRBD1 (5 bases). Trimming left V 0 bases short and J 10 bases short, with 16 bases between. CDR1 and CDR2 from the germline V gene are MDHEN and SYDVKM. The CDR3 loop spans 16 amino acids. The DNA of the CDR3 is TGTGCCAGCAGTTTATGGGGGCAGGGAAGGGGATCACCCCTCCACTTT. As protein: CASSLWGQGRGSPLHF.

The CDR3: CASSFLGETQYF. CDR3 in DNA: TGTGCCAGCAGCTTCCTCGGGGAGACCCAGTACTTC. The chain has TRBV7-9 and TRBJ2-5, with unresolved D. Germline lookup yields CDR1 SEHNR and CDR2 FQNEAQ (reference sequence). Trimming removed 3 bases at V and 5 bases at J, with 7 bases between. CDR3 length equals 12 residues.

The J gene is TRBJ2-5, the V gene TRBV9, with TRBD1 matching 8 bases. The CDR3 is 15 residues long. CDR1 is SGDLS and CDR2 is YYNGEE in the germline V gene. V shed 0 bases, J shed 4 bases, and the junction held 5 bases outside the gene matches. The CDR3 coding sequence is TGTGCCAGCAGCGTAGCCCCACAGGGGGGAGAGACCCAGTACTTC. Translation gives CASSVAPQGGETQYF.